This entry lists 21 T cell receptor beta chains sequenced from one sample in a study of shared T cell receptors in the human thymus. TCRdb's copy holds only in-frame clones and misses some; the assay was immunoSEQ multiplex PCR. This table holds about 380,000 clones, over 90% found once. Input material: thymocytes. The receptors originated from a human donor.

J is TRBJ2-1 and V is TRBV7-8; 7 bases are a match to TRBD1. Trimming removed 2 bases from V and 5 bases from J; junction bases left unmatched: 0. Germline V gives CDR1 SGHVS, CDR2 FQNEAQ. The CDR3 length is 13 residues. The CDR3 region has the DNA TGTGCCAGCAGCTTAAGGGGGCACAATGAGCAGTTCTTC. As protein: CASSLRGHNEQFF.

The V call is TRBV4-1, the J call TRBJ2-7, with D hard to call. The length of the CDR3 is 13 residues. Trimming took 3 bases from V and 10 from J, leaving 16 bases between them. Germline assignment: CDR1 MGHRA and CDR2 YSYEKL. The CDR3 here is CASSHSHRTAQYF. The CDR3 DNA follows: TGCGCCAGCAGCCATAGTCACCGAACAGCCCAGTACTTC.

The rearrangement links TRBV4-3 to TRBJ2-7; 8 bases are a match to TRBD2. The CDR3 covers 18 residues. The V and J ends lost 0 bases and 3 bases, in that order; junction bases with no gene match: 13. Germline assignment: CDR1 LGHNA and CDR2 YSLEER. Here the CDR3 DNA reads TGCGCCAGCAGCCAAGATTCATTGCTCGCGGGAGGAGGCTACGAGCAGTACTTC. Translated, it gives CASSQDSLLAGGGYEQYF.

This sequence joins TRBV6-8 and TRBJ2-7; 7 positions match TRBD1. The CDR3 is 11 amino acids. With V trimmed by 6 bases and J by 11 bases, 7 bases remained unmatched. Germline lookup yields CDR1 MNHGY and CDR2 SAAAGT. CDR3 residues: CASRKMTGKYF. The CDR3 bases are TGTGCCAGCAGGAAAATGACAGGGAAGTACTTC.

The J gene is TRBJ2-2, the V gene TRBV25-1; weak D call: TRBD1 (6 bases). This CDR3 spans 18 amino acids. In germline, CDR1 is MGHDK, CDR2 SYGVNS. The germline V and J ends were trimmed by 2 bases and 0 bases, with 16 bases remaining between them. The CDR3, as DNA: TGTGCCAGCAGTGAACCGCGCTCCGGGACAACGAACACCGGGGAGCTGTTTTTT. Amino acids: CASSEPRSGTTNTGELFF.

The chain couples TRBV27 to TRBJ2-1; D is uncertain. The CDR3 is 11 residues long. The germline V gene has CDR1 MNHEY and CDR2 SMNVEV (reference sequence). V lost 7 bases and J lost 5, with 6 bases in between. The CDR3: CASIFDNEQFF. In nucleotides, the CDR3 is TGTGCCAGCATCTTCGACAATGAGCAGTTCTTC.

The chain links TRBV30 to TRBJ1-2; possible D gene TRBD1, 5 bases. Trimming stripped 5 bases from V and 0 bases from J, with 13 bases between. The CDR3 sequence is 14 residues long. CDR1 GTSNPN and CDR2 SVGIG come from the germline V gene (reference sequence). CDR3 sequence: CAWGGYATNYGYTF. The CDR3 DNA reads TGTGCCTGGGGGGGGTATGCCACTAACTATGGCTACACCTTC.

The chain couples TRBV7-9 to TRBJ2-7; 9 bases line up with TRBD2. The CDR3 has 15 amino acids. The V gene end was trimmed by 1 base and the J gene end by 7 bases; junction bases not matched to a gene: 8. CDR1 is SEHNR, CDR2 FQNEAQ, per germline (reference sequence). CDR3 sequence: CASSLGLAGRGEQYF. CDR3 bases: TGTGCCAGCAGCTTAGGCCTAGCGGGACGCGGGGAGCAGTACTTC.

This clone was seen once. J is TRBJ1-3 and V is TRBV20-1, with D hard to call. The CDR3 is 11 residues long. Germline CDR1 DFQATT, CDR2 SNEGSKA (reference sequence). V lost 5 bases and J 7 bases, leaving 9 bases between the germline ends. CDR3 nucleotides: TGCAGTGCTTCTGTGTCGAACACCATATATTTT. Translated: CSASVSNTIYF.

This clone was observed a single time. This chain uses TRBV27 with TRBJ1-4, with a weak D call TRBD1 (6 bases). The CDR3 contains 15 residues. Deletions cut 5 bases from V and 5 bases from J, with 15 bases between. Per germline, CDR1 MNHEY and CDR2 SMNVEV (reference sequence). CDR3 amino acids: CASSLRQDTNEKLFF. In DNA form, the CDR3 reads TGTGCCAGCAGTCTCCGACAGGATACAAATGAAAAACTGTTTTTT. Drawing the rest from reference TRBV27 and TRBJ1-4, the complete variable domain is EAQVTQNPRYLITVTGKKLTVTCSQNMNHEYMSWYRQDPGLGLRQIYYSMNVEVTDKGDVPEGYKVSRKEKRNFPLILESPSPNQTSLYFCASSLRQDTNEKLFFGSGTQLSVL.

This chain uses TRBV7-2 with TRBJ2-2; 8 nucleotides align to TRBD2. The germline gives CDR1 SGHTA, CDR2 FQGNSA. This CDR3 is 13 amino acids long. Losses at the gene ends were 8 bases for V and 5 bases for J; bases not matched to a gene: 4. In DNA form, the CDR3 reads TGTGCCAGCCGGGCTAGCGGGACCGGGGAGCTGTTTTTT. Its translation is CASRASGTGELFF.

This clone was counted a single time. The V and J genes are TRBV7-2 and TRBJ2-1, with no clear D. Germline CDR1 reads SGHTA; CDR2 reads FQGNSA. The V end was cut by 1 base, the J end by 10 bases, with 11 bases between. This CDR3 has 13 residues. This chain's CDR3 is CASSLEMEREQFF. The CDR3 nucleotides read TGTGCCAGCAGCTTAGAGATGGAAAGGGAGCAGTTCTTC.

V is TRBV30 and J is TRBJ2-7; D may be TRBD1 (6 bases). The germline CDR1 and CDR2 sequences are GTSNPN and SVGIG (reference sequence). Trimming removed 3 bases at V and 2 bases at J, with 23 bases between. The CDR3 loop spans 17 amino acids. This CDR3 is CAWRGARGPLRTYEQYF. The CDR3 coding sequence is TGTGCCTGGAGGGGGGCTAGAGGACCTCTTCGGACCTACGAGCAGTACTTC.

The rearrangement links TRBV6-1 to TRBJ2-1; possible D gene TRBD1, 5 bases. Germline lookup yields CDR1 MNHNS and CDR2 SASEGT. V lost 4 bases, J lost 0 bases, and 13 bases lay in between. The CDR3 sequence is 16 residues long. CDR3 nucleotide sequence: TGTGCCAGCAGTGGGCAGGGCCCTATCTCCTACAATGAGCAGTTCTTC. Encoded protein: CASSGQGPISYNEQFF.

The chain joins TRBV27 to TRBJ2-7, with TRBD1 matching 7 bases. V gave up 5 bases and J gave up 3 bases; unmatched junction bases: 13. There are 16 residues in the CDR3. Germline V lookup: CDR1 MNHEY, CDR2 SMNVEV (reference sequence). CDR3 nucleotide sequence: TGTGCCAGCAGTAACCGAGGGACAGACACTTACTACGAGCAGTACTTC. Its translation: CASSNRGTDTYYEQYF.

The rearrangement links TRBV19 to TRBJ1-3, with TRBD1 as a possible D gene (5 bases). CDR3 length: 16 amino acids. Trimming removed 5 bases from V and 0 bases from J, with 14 bases in between. Germline V CDR1 and CDR2: LNHDA, SQIVND (reference sequence). For the CDR3, the DNA is TGTGCCAGTAGTCCACGGGACTCTTACTCTGGAAACACCATATATTTT. Its translation: CASSPRDSYSGNTIYF.

The chain couples TRBV27 to TRBJ2-7, with D possibly being TRBD1 (6 bases). CDR3 length equals 14 residues. Germline CDR1 MNHEY, CDR2 SMNVEV (reference sequence). V dropped 5 bases and J dropped 6 bases, with 17 bases sitting between them. The CDR3 protein is CASSPKGELSEQYF. The CDR3, as DNA: TGTGCCAGCAGTCCAAAGGGGGAATTGAGCGAGCAGTACTTC.

The DNA of the CDR3 is TGTGCCAGCAGAATGGGGACAGGGGGTAACTATGGCTACACCTTC. Amino acid sequence: CASRMGTGGNYGYTF. The chain has TRBV28 and TRBJ1-2, with 11 bases identical to TRBD1. Germline lookup yields CDR1 MDHEN and CDR2 SYDVKM. Trimming removed 6 bases from V and 1 base from J; junction bases left unmatched: 4. The CDR3 is 15 amino acids.

V and J are TRBV25-1 and TRBJ2-3, with TRBD2 matching over 7 bases. The CDR3 runs to 14 residues. V was clipped by 6 bases and J by 1 base; unmatched bases: 4. Germline CDR1 reads MGHDK; CDR2 reads SYGVNS. This chain's CDR3 is CASRWGGRTDTQYF. The CDR3 coding sequence is TGTGCCAGCAGGTGGGGGGGTCGCACAGATACGCAGTATTTT.

Details on this clone: No DNA is shown, since the ends of the CDR3 on it are uncertain; the CDR3 is the one TCRdb lists. CDR3: CASSTSGGPHEQYF. This chain joins TRBV7-9 and TRBJ2-7; the DNA was not used to check the table's D call, TRBD2. The CDR3 region is 14 residues in length, termini included. From germline, CDR1 is SEHNR and CDR2 FQNEAQ (reference sequence).

The chain recombines TRBV29-1 with TRBJ2-3; D gene uncertain. The CDR3 contains 15 residues. Between the trimmed V and J ends, which lost 0 bases and 2 bases, there was a span of 12 bases. CDR1 is SQVTM, CDR2 ANQGSEA, per germline. The CDR3 DNA is TGCAGCGTTGAAGATCGACCCGGGCCCACAGATACGCAGTATTTT. Its protein is CSVEDRPGPTDTQYF.